The 27 T cell receptor beta chains presented below share a single source sample, sequenced in a study of regulatory T cells in long-lasting Graves disease. Building the TCR beta libraries relied on iRepertoire HTBI primers, and CDR3 regions underwent Arm-PCR. Using its own MiXCR run on the multiplex PCR reads, TCRdb lists one record per CDR3 protein. The repertoire holds 680,000 or so distinct CDR3 sequences, with roughly 15% as singletons. The time point denotes: newly diagnosed GD, antithyroid drugs for less than 3 months. Extracted PBMC RNA gave rise to the TCR library. The same sample was also studied in work on T cells in Graves' hyperthyroidism and ophthalmopathy.

This sample comprised peripheral blood mononuclear cells (PBMCs), obtained at new diagnosis, from a patient treated with antithyroid drugs. The receptors shown here come from a woman aged 30 to 39 with Graves disease.

This clonotype was counted many times. The chain uses TRBV2 and TRBJ1-6; D is perhaps TRBD1 (6 bases). Per germline, CDR1 SNHLY and CDR2 FYNNEI. The CDR3 covers 15 residues. Trimming removed 5 bases from V and 3 bases from J, with 11 bases in between. CDR3 region: CASSLDRNYNSPLHF. CDR3 DNA: TGTGCCAGCAGTTTAGACAGGAACTATAATTCACCCCTCCACTTT.

A word on this clonotype: A much larger clone differs by one base, so this may be a read error. The chain is built from TRBV6-2 or TRBV6-3 and TRBJ2-1, with D hard to call. The CDR3 consists of 14 residues. Per the germline V gene, CDR1 is MNHEY and CDR2 is SVGEGT. The CDR3 nucleotides are TGTGCCAGCAGTTACTCGGGCGGAAACAATGAGCAGTCCTTC. Protein product: CASSYSGGNNEQSF.

The table lists this clonotype with a few counts. The V call is TRBV10-3, the J call TRBJ2-3; D might be TRBD1 or TRBD2, each matching 5 bases. Per the germline V gene, CDR1 is ENHRY and CDR2 is SYGVKD. V lost 2 bases and J 6 bases, leaving 18 bases between the germline ends. The CDR3 is made up of 16 amino acids. The CDR3 nucleotides read TGTGCCATCAGTGAGGGGGACGGGCGGAGTGGGGATACGCAGTATTTT. Translated: CAISEGDGRSGDTQYF.

There are many counts of this clonotype. At one of its ends the junction is not consistent with the germline gene, which may arise from a read error. The chain employs TRBV5-1 and TRBJ1-3, with D perhaps TRBD1 (5 bases). The germline V gene has CDR1 SGHRS and CDR2 YFSETQ. The CDR3 sequence is 16 residues long. The DNA of the CDR3 is TGTGCCAGCAGTTTAGGGGCAGGGAGCTCTGGAAACACCATATATTTT. It translates to CASSLGAGSSGNTIYF.

Of note for this clonotype: A much larger clone sits a single nucleotide away, making a read error possible. V gene TRBV27 combines with J gene TRBJ1-2; weak D call: TRBD1 (5 bases). CDR1 and CDR2 from the germline V gene are MNHEY and SMNVEV (reference sequence). CDR3 length: 18 residues. V was shortened by 6 bases and J by 5 bases, with 28 bases between the two germline ends. CDR3 amino acids: CASSDKGRLRVGFYGYTF. CDR3 sequence (DNA): TGTGCCAGCAGCGATAAGGGGCGCTTGAGAGTGGGTTTTTATGGCTACACCTTC.

In its sample, this clonotype was seen many times. This chain uses TRBV20-1 with TRBJ1-5; 7 bases agree with TRBD1. The CDR3 loop spans 16 amino acids. After removal of 2 bases from V and 3 bases from J, the junction contained 10 bases not matched to a gene. The germline V gene encodes CDR1 DFQATT and CDR2 SNEGSKA (reference sequence). The CDR3 is CSARLEGALFNQPQHF. The DNA of the CDR3 is TGCAGTGCTAGATTAGAGGGGGCCCTTTTCAATCAGCCCCAGCATTTT.

This chain connects TRBV6-2 or TRBV6-3 to TRBJ2-2; 7 bases line up with TRBD1. The CDR3 is 16 residues long. Germline V gives CDR1 MNHEY, CDR2 SVGEGT. The trim removed 5 bases at V and 7 bases at J, leaving 13 bases unmatched. CDR3 DNA: TGTGCCAGCAGTGAAATTATAAGGGGGCCTGACGGGGAGCTGTTTTTT. Translation gives CASSEIIRGPDGELFF.

This clonotype was counted many times. The V call is TRBV6-2 or TRBV6-3, the J call TRBJ1-2, with D hard to call. Germline values: CDR1 MNHEY, CDR2 SVGEGT. CDR3 size: 15 residues. Trimming took off 0 bases at V and 3 bases at J, with 11 bases between the two ends. The DNA for the CDR3 is TGTGCCAGCAGTTACTCGCGCATTCCCTACTATGGCTACACCTTC. Translation: CASSYSRIPYYGYTF.

This clonotype was recorded many times. V usage is TRBV7-9 and J usage is TRBJ2-7; the D gene could be TRBD1 or TRBD2 (5 bases each). Trimming took 2 bases from V and 2 from J, leaving 22 bases between them. In germline, CDR1 is SEHNR, CDR2 FQNEAQ (reference sequence). The CDR3 is 18 amino acids. This chain's CDR3 is CASSLFRGLGGGPYEQYF. DNA of the CDR3: TGTGCCAGCAGCTTATTTCGGGGCCTCGGTGGCGGGCCCTACGAGCAGTACTTC.

The genes are TRBV11-2 and TRBJ2-7; 8 nucleotides align to TRBD2. The trim removed 7 bases at V and 5 bases at J, leaving 25 bases unmatched. The germline gives CDR1 SGHAT, CDR2 FQNNGV. This CDR3 comprises 19 residues. CDR3 DNA: TGTGCCAGCATAAGCCGGGGGGGGACTGGTAGGGCGGGATTCCACGAGCAGTACTTC. Residues: CASISRGGTGRAGFHEQYF.

This clonotype was seen a few times. For the CDR3, the DNA is TGTGCCAGTGCGACCATGGGGGCTCTAAGCAATCAGCCCCAGCATTTT. Residues: CASATMGALSNQPQHF. The rearrangement joins TRBV18 to TRBJ1-5; D might be TRBD1 (6 bases). Trimming took 9 bases from V and 1 from J, leaving 19 bases between them. The CDR3 loop spans 16 amino acids. Germline values: CDR1 KGHSH, CDR2 LQKENI.

V usage is TRBV27 and J usage is TRBJ1-5; D possibly corresponds to TRBD1 (6 bases). The CDR3 is 18 residues long. Trimming removed 5 bases at V and 1 base at J, with 21 bases between. From germline, CDR1 is MNHEY and CDR2 SMNVEV (reference sequence). CDR3 region: CASSHKSSGGFSNQPQHF. The CDR3, as DNA: TGTGCCAGCAGTCACAAATCCTCGGGGGGCTTCAGCAATCAGCCCCAGCATTTT.

This clonotype was recorded a few times. The chain carries TRBV5-1 and TRBJ1-3; D may be TRBD1 (5 bases). This CDR3 has 16 amino acids. CDR1 and CDR2 from the germline V gene are SGHRS and YFSETQ. The V end was cut by 1 base, the J end by 2 bases, with 13 bases between. CDR3 coding DNA: TGCGCCAGCAGCTTGTATTCCGGGACGGCTGGAAACACCATATATTTT. Translated, it gives CASSLYSGTAGNTIYF.

The chain combines TRBV7-8 with TRBJ2-7; TRBD2 might be the D (5 bases). Germline CDR1 and CDR2: SGHVS and FQNEAQ. Deletions cut 3 bases from V and 3 bases from J, with 18 bases between. The CDR3 extends over 16 amino acids. The CDR3 nucleotides read TGTGCCAGCAGCTTTGGGCTAGCTAGTATGTTCTACGAGCAGTACTTC. It is translated as CASSFGLASMFYEQYF.

The J gene is TRBJ1-3, the V gene TRBV5-4, with 7 bases aligning to TRBD1. The trim removed 3 bases at V and 8 bases at J, leaving 8 bases unmatched. This CDR3 comprises 14 residues. Per the germline V gene, CDR1 is SGHNT and CDR2 is YYREEE (reference sequence). The CDR3 sequence is CASSYKTGPDTIYF. CDR3 DNA sequence: TGTGCCAGCAGCTATAAGACAGGGCCGGACACCATATATTTT.

Ten or more counts support this clonotype. V usage is TRBV12-3 or TRBV12-4 and J usage is TRBJ1-1; D unresolved. Trimming stripped 3 bases from V and 4 bases from J, with 9 bases between. The CDR3 consists of 13 residues. CDR3 in amino acids: CASSFGVSTEAFF. The DNA for the CDR3 is TGTGCCAGCAGTTTTGGGGTATCCACTGAAGCTTTCTTT.

On this clonotype itself: At one boundary the junction diverges from the germline segment, which might be a read error. V is TRBV30 and J is TRBJ2-1; 8 bases map to TRBD2. CDR1 is GTSNPN, CDR2 SVGIG, per germline (reference sequence). The CDR3 is 15 residues long. CDR3 protein: CAWTRLAGSYNAQFF. The CDR3 region has the DNA TGTGCCTGGACCAGGCTAGCGGGCTCCTACAATGCGCAGTTCTTC. The full variable domain, with the rest looked up from reference TRBV30 and TRBJ2-1, is SQTIHQWPATLVQPVGSPLSLECTVEGTSNPNLYWYRQAAGRGLQLLFYSVGIGQISSEVPQNLSASRPQDRQFILSSKKLLLSDSGFYLCAWTRLAGSYNAQFFGPGTRLTVL.

CDR3 DNA: TGTGCCAGTAGTATGGATCCATCGGGCAGCTCTAGCTCGGGCGAGCAGTACTTC. Translating it yields CASSMDPSGSSSSGEQYF. The rearrangement links TRBV19 to TRBJ2-7, with a possible D match to TRBD2 (5 bases). Germline V lookup: CDR1 LNHDA, CDR2 SQIVND (reference sequence). The V end lost 3 bases, the J end lost 6 bases, and 27 bases lay between the germline ends. This CDR3 comprises 18 residues. Drawing the rest from reference TRBV19 and TRBJ2-7, the complete variable domain is DGGITQSPKYLFRKEGQNVTLSCEQNLNHDAMYWYRQDPGQGLRLIYYSQIVNDFQKGDIAEGYSVSREKKESFPLTVTSAQKNPTAFYLCASSMDPSGSSSSGEQYFGPGTRLTVT.

V is TRBV19 and J is TRBJ2-1; D remains unclear. The CDR3 is 12 residues long. The V end was cut by 11 bases, the J end by 3 bases, with 11 bases between. Germline values: CDR1 LNHDA, CDR2 SQIVND (reference sequence). CDR3 protein: CARSERYNEQFF. CDR3 sequence (DNA): TGTGCCCGCTCGGAACGCTACAATGAGCAGTTCTTC.

This clonotype was found many times. This chain uses TRBV7-8 with TRBJ2-3; D perhaps matches TRBD1 (7 bases). In germline, CDR1 is SGHVS, CDR2 FQNEAQ. Trimming pared 4 bases from V and 4 bases from J, leaving 15 bases between. The CDR3 loop spans 15 amino acids. The CDR3 nucleotides read TGTGCCAGCAGCTCGAACCTCAGGGGGGCAGATACGCAGTATTTT. It is translated as CASSSNLRGADTQYF.

The V and J genes are TRBV6-2 or TRBV6-3 and TRBJ1-4; D gene unclear. Germline CDR1 and CDR2: MNHEY and SVGEGT. Trimming took off 2 bases at V and 5 bases at J, with 12 bases between the two ends. This CDR3 spans 15 amino acids. CDR3 sequence (DNA): TGTGCCAGCAGTTACGACCGGGCACGAAATGAAAAACTGTTTTTT. Protein sequence: CASSYDRARNEKLFF.

The genes are TRBV27 and TRBJ1-1; tentative D call: TRBD1 (5 bases). CDR1 MNHEY and CDR2 SMNVEV come from the germline V gene (reference sequence). The V gene lost 2 bases and the J gene lost 3 bases, with 13 bases spanning the gap. The CDR3 is made up of 15 amino acids. The DNA for the CDR3 is TGTGCCAGCAGTTTAAGTTCGGGGGGGTACACTGAAGCTTTCTTT. It codes for CASSLSSGGYTEAFF.

This clonotype was recorded many times. This CDR3 is CASTLREGRDYNEQFF. CDR3 sequence (DNA): TGTGCCAGCACCCTGCGTGAAGGCAGGGACTACAATGAGCAGTTCTTC. V is TRBV6-1 and J is TRBJ2-1, with D possibly being TRBD1 (5 bases). The length of the CDR3 is 16 residues. The germline gives CDR1 MNHNS, CDR2 SASEGT. The V and J ends lost 7 bases and 3 bases respectively, with 19 bases between them.

At least ten counts were recorded for this clonotype. V usage is TRBV5-1 and J usage is TRBJ2-1; D possibly matches TRBD1 or TRBD2 (6 bases each). Trimming left V 5 bases short and J 1 base short, with 10 bases between. The CDR3 totals 14 residues. Germline V CDR1 and CDR2: SGHRS, YFSETQ. CDR3 protein: CASSRGQSYNEQFF. The CDR3, as DNA: TGCGCCAGCAGTCGGGGGCAATCCTACAATGAGCAGTTCTTC.

In this sample, this clonotype turned up a few times. The chain joins TRBV9 to TRBJ2-2; no definite D call. The CDR3 is 14 residues long. Germline V gene lookup returns CDR1 SGDLS and CDR2 YYNGEE. Deletions cut 0 bases from V and 3 bases from J, with 6 bases between. The CDR3 coding sequence is TGTGCCAGCAGCGTAGTTGGAGACACCGGGGAGCTGTTTTTT. This gives the protein CASSVVGDTGELFF.

Comment on this clonotype: This may be a read error, as it is one base from a much larger clone. J is TRBJ1-5 and V is TRBV20-1, with TRBD1 identical over 7 bases. This CDR3 spans 16 amino acids. Germline-derived CDR1 and CDR2 are DFQATT and SNEGSKA (reference sequence). The CDR3 nucleotides are TGCAGTGCTAGTTCTGTTTTTGGGACAGTCAATCGGCCCCAGCATTTT. This sequence encodes CSASSVFGTVNRPQHF.

This clonotype came up many times. The chain is built from TRBV6-5 and TRBJ1-3; D remains unclear. Per the germline V gene, CDR1 is MNHEY and CDR2 is SVGAGI. The CDR3 loop spans 14 amino acids. The germline V and J ends were trimmed by 1 base and 1 base, with 5 bases remaining between them. The CDR3 region is CASSYLESGNTIYF. DNA for the CDR3: TGTGCCAGCAGTTACTTGGAGTCTGGAAACACCATATATTTT.